This T cell receptor (beta chain) was obtained from a study of CD8+ T cells in alopecia areata. For the study at large: Patients in the treated group were given tofacitinib by mouth, 5 to 10 mg twice a day. Tofacitinib administration persisted for 6 to 18 months, succeeded by 6 months off drug.

Following extraction, RNA underwent reverse transcription to cDNA, which served as the sequencing template. Profiled with immunoSEQ multiplex PCR; TCRdb holds only in-frame clones, not every one. Altogether some 190,000 clones are present, roughly three fifths being singletons, with the ten largest covering approximately 1.3%. Treatment reported: oral pan-JAK inhibitor, 5-10 mg twice daily. V dropped 3 bases and J dropped 11 bases, with 20 bases sitting between them. The CDR3 has 13 residues. The germline V gene encodes CDR1 GTSNPN and CDR2 SVGIG (reference sequence). The receptor's source is a human donor with alopecia areata. The starting material was CD4+ T cells sorted from blood, obtained between weeks 49 and 50, from a patient treated with tofacitinib. This chain joins TRBV30 and TRBJ2-7; tentative D call: TRBD1 (6 bases). For the CDR3, the DNA is TGTGCCTGGAGCAGGAATGGGGCGGCAGGGGAGTACTTC. It encodes CAWSRNGAAGEYF.